The 15 T cell receptor beta chains reported below all come from one sample, sequenced in a study of cytotoxic CD8 clonotypes in ibrutinib-treated CLL (dated by TCRdb to 2020 to 2022). The library was produced with the immunoSEQ multiplex PCR assay. Not all clones reach the TCRdb copy of this immuneACCESS table, which keeps in-frame sequences only. Checked studies attribute under half of the gap to unresolved V genes and leave the rest unexplained. Counted in this sample were hundreds of thousands of clones; about 64% of them appeared once. The ten largest clones add up to under 8% of the sample. This material consisted of PBMCs, taken after 36 months of ibrutinib treatment. These receptors were taken from a human donor with chronic lymphocytic leukemia.

The V and J genes are TRBV4-2 and TRBJ2-7; no reliable D call. Germline loops: CDR1 LGHNA, CDR2 YNFKEQ. Trimming left V 1 base short and J 4 bases short, with 14 bases between. CDR3 length equals 15 residues. DNA of the CDR3: TGTGCCAGCAGCCAAGGTATTGGTTTTGGTTACGAGCAGTACTTC. This gives the protein CASSQGIGFGYEQYF.

A few counts support this clone. This chain links TRBV13 with TRBJ2-5; perhaps TRBD2 as D (5 bases). CDR3 length: 11 residues. The V end lost 1 base, the J end lost 10 bases, and 7 bases lay between the germline ends. The germline gives CDR1 PRHDT, CDR2 FYEKMQ (reference sequence). CDR3 nucleotides: TGTGCCAGCAGCTTAGCCGGGGTCCAGTACTTC. Translated, it gives CASSLAGVQYF. The entire variable domain, with the rest obtained from reference TRBV13 and TRBJ2-5, is as follows: AAGVIQSPRHLIKEKRETATLKCYPIPRHDTVYWYQQGPGQDPQFLISFYEKMQSDKGSIPDRFSAQQFSDYHSELNMSSLELGDSALYFCASSLAGVQYFGPGTRLLVL.

The chain joins TRBV28 to TRBJ1-1, with D unclear. Germline V gene sequence: CDR1 MDHEN, CDR2 SYDVKM. The CDR3 runs to 13 residues. Trimming stripped 2 bases from V and 12 bases from J, with 16 bases between. CDR3 bases: TGTGCCAGCAGTTTAGCGGCCCCCGGTCAACCTTTCTTT. Protein sequence: CASSLAAPGQPFF.

The chain couples TRBV18 to TRBJ1-2, with 7 bases that match TRBD1. V lost 1 base, J lost 4 bases, and 9 bases stayed unmatched. There are 16 residues in the CDR3. The germline V gene encodes CDR1 KGHSH and CDR2 LQKENI. CDR3 bases: TGTGCCAGCTCACCACTGATTGGCAGGGGGTCCTATGGCTACACCTTC. Its translation: CASSPLIGRGSYGYTF.

The chain has TRBV19 and TRBJ2-3; the D gene could be TRBD1 or TRBD2 (5 bases each). The length of the CDR3 is 14 residues. Germline V gene data show CDR1 as LNHDA and CDR2 as SQIVND (reference sequence). Trimming left V 1 base short and J 8 bases short, with 13 bases between. CDR3 in DNA: TGTGCCAGTAGTATAGTGGCTAGCCAGGGTACGCAGTATTTT. Encoded protein: CASSIVASQGTQYF.

This clone was counted a few times. The CDR3 protein is CASSMTGGTGELFF. CDR3 sequence (DNA): TGTGCCAGCAGTATGACGGGGGGGACCGGGGAGCTGTTTTTT. The chain combines TRBV28 with TRBJ2-2; 8 nucleotides align to TRBD2. The V gene's germline CDR1 is MDHEN and CDR2 SYDVKM. This CDR3 comprises 14 residues. V was pared by 5 bases and J by 5 bases, with 4 bases of the junction left unmatched.

The chain has TRBV27 and TRBJ2-3; D uncertain. The CDR3 has 13 amino acids. CDR1 and CDR2 (germline): MNHEY, SMNVEV (reference sequence). V lost 0 bases and J 3 bases, leaving 4 bases between the germline ends. CDR3 sequence: CASSLSLTDTQYF. The CDR3 DNA is TGTGCCAGCAGTTTATCGTTGACAGATACGCAGTATTTT.

This sequence joins TRBV15 and TRBJ2-7; D perhaps matches TRBD2 (7 bases). From germline, CDR1 is LNHNV and CDR2 YYDKDF (reference sequence). This CDR3 region has 15 residues. Trimming took 0 bases from V and 5 from J, leaving 14 bases between them. CDR3 amino acids: CATSRDDRTRDEQYF. The DNA of the CDR3 is TGTGCCACCAGCAGAGATGACAGGACTAGGGACGAGCAGTACTTC.

This chain connects TRBV7-2 to TRBJ2-2, with 10 bases fitting TRBD2. The V segment lost 0 bases and the J segment 4 bases; nucleotides outside the gene matches: 11. The CDR3 runs 19 residues. Germline V gene lookup returns CDR1 SGHTA and CDR2 FQGNSA. Here the CDR3 DNA reads TGTGCCAGCAGCTTAGCCACCGGGACTAGCGACGGGGGCACCGGGGAGCTGTTTTTT. Protein: CASSLATGTSDGGTGELFF.

Comments on this clone: Other DNA sequences in the sample encode the same CDR3. The gene calls are TRBV7-6 and TRBJ2-7; D is ambiguous. Between the trimmed V and J ends, which lost 0 bases and 4 bases, there was a span of 10 bases. Germline CDR1 is SGHVS and CDR2 is FNYEAQ. The CDR3 consists of 14 residues. In DNA, the CDR3 is TGTGCCAGCAGCTTAGCCGGACCATCTTACGAGCAGTACTTC. The encoded protein is CASSLAGPSYEQYF.

The chain joins TRBV19 to TRBJ1-1; D not resolved. Deletions cut 6 bases from V and 3 bases from J, with 20 bases between. Germline CDR1 and CDR2: LNHDA and SQIVND (reference sequence). The CDR3 extends over 16 amino acids. The chain's CDR3 is CASRYRPQGMDTEAFF. CDR3 nucleotides: TGTGCCAGTAGATATCGGCCCCAAGGAATGGACACTGAAGCTTTCTTT.

This sequence joins TRBV28 and TRBJ2-1; maybe TRBD2 (6 bases). The germline CDR1 and CDR2 sequences are MDHEN and SYDVKM. Trimming cost V 2 bases and J 4 bases, with 15 bases left between them. The length of the CDR3 is 16 residues. The CDR3 DNA follows: TGTGCCAGCAGTTTAGTCGGGAGTTCCTTTTACAATGAGCAGTTCTTC. Protein: CASSLVGSSFYNEQFF. The full variable domain, its missing parts supplied by reference TRBV28 and TRBJ2-1, is DVKVTQSSRYLVKRTGEKVFLECVQDMDHENMFWYRQDPGLGLRLIYFSYDVKMKEKGDIPEGYSVSREKKERFSLILESASTNQTSMYLCASSLVGSSFYNEQFFGPGTRLTVL.

The J gene is TRBJ1-1, the V gene TRBV7-2; a possible D gene is TRBD1 (5 bases). V lost 1 base to trimming and J lost 0 bases, with 9 bases between them. Germline V gives CDR1 SGHTA, CDR2 FQGNSA. The CDR3 consists of 15 residues. The CDR3 is CASSLVGHMNTEAFF. The CDR3 bases are TGTGCCAGCAGCTTAGTAGGACACATGAACACTGAAGCTTTCTTT.

Comments on this clone: This sample also contains other DNA sequences that code for the same CDR3. The chain couples TRBV5-1 to TRBJ2-5, with a possible D match to TRBD2 (5 bases). The V end lost 0 bases, the J end lost 4 bases, and 7 bases lay between the germline ends. From germline, CDR1 is SGHRS and CDR2 YFSETQ. CDR3 size: 13 residues. Here the CDR3 reads CASSLVARETQYF. The CDR3 bases are TGCGCCAGCAGCTTGGTAGCGAGAGAGACCCAGTACTTC.

The J gene is TRBJ1-2, the V gene TRBV6-5; unclear D gene. The ends were cut back, 7 bases at V and 0 bases at J, with 12 bases in the middle. The CDR3 totals 14 residues. CDR1 MNHEY and CDR2 SVGAGI come from the germline V gene. The CDR3 here is CASKVPKANYGYTF. The CDR3 DNA reads as TGTGCCAGCAAAGTCCCCAAAGCTAACTATGGCTACACCTTC.